Listed below are T cell receptor beta chains from one sample, sequenced in a study of T cells after somatic rescue of genetic block. Clones were read by immunoSEQ multiplex PCR, and TCRdb kept only the in-frame ones, dropping some. The data show around 52,000 clones, with 90% to 97% seen just once and more than 0.075% held by the top ten. Sequencing used peripheral blood mononuclear cells (PBMCs). The source is a child younger than two. The CDR3 runs from the conserved cysteine through the conserved F or W. Fields, in order: D gene, V gene, CDR3 length, clone size, J gene, CDR3 protein, CDR3 DNA. A D gene is named only where the DNA matches it firmly. Size tells how often a clone was seen (once, few, many) or the class of an expanded clone, and some rows leave it out.

D gene: NA
V gene: TRBV5-5
CDR3 length: 15
clone size: NA
J gene: TRBJ1-1
CDR3 protein: CASSLYGRGITEAFF
CDR3 DNA: TGTGCCAGCAGCTTGTACGGGAGGGGGATTACTGAAGCTTTCTTT

D gene: NA
V gene: TRBV18
CDR3 length: 15
clone size: few
J gene: TRBJ1-4
CDR3 protein: CASSPRMPEREKLFF
CDR3 DNA: TGTGCCAGCTCACCAAGGATGCCAGAGCGTGAAAAACTGTTTTTT

D gene: NA
V gene: TRBV27
CDR3 length: 13
clone size: NA
J gene: TRBJ1-6
CDR3 protein: CASSLGNNSPLHF
CDR3 DNA: TGTGCCAGCAGTTTAGGGAATAATTCACCCCTCCACTTT

D gene: NA
V gene: TRBV20-1
CDR3 length: 11
clone size: few
J gene: TRBJ2-7
CDR3 protein: CSARDTYEQYF
CDR3 DNA: TGCAGTGCTAGGGACACCTACGAGCAGTACTTC

D gene: TRBD1
V gene: TRBV9
CDR3 length: 15
clone size: NA
J gene: TRBJ2-5
CDR3 protein: CASSLFGTVQETQYF
CDR3 DNA: TGTGCCAGCAGCCTCTTTGGGACAGTCCAAGAGACCCAGTACTTC

D gene: TRBD2
V gene: TRBV6-6
CDR3 length: 15
clone size: NA
J gene: TRBJ2-1
CDR3 protein: CASTKAGGPYNEQFF
CDR3 DNA: TGTGCCAGCACCAAAGCGGGAGGGCCTTACAATGAGCAGTTCTTC

D gene: TRBD1
V gene: TRBV5-4
CDR3 length: 16
clone size: NA
J gene: TRBJ1-3
CDR3 protein: CASSGGQDPSGNTIYF
CDR3 DNA: TGTGCCAGCAGCGGGGGACAGGACCCCTCTGGAAACACCATATATTTT

D gene: NA
V gene: TRBV10-3
CDR3 length: 12
clone size: NA
J gene: TRBJ2-1
CDR3 protein: CAISETSPEQFF
CDR3 DNA: TGTGCCATCAGTGAGACCTCCCCTGAGCAGTTCTTC

D gene: NA
V gene: TRBV6-1
CDR3 length: 14
clone size: NA
J gene: TRBJ2-5
CDR3 protein: CASSGPDGLETQYF
CDR3 DNA: TGTGCCAGCAGTGGACCCGACGGACTAGAGACCCAGTACTTC

D gene: NA
V gene: TRBV10-3
CDR3 length: 12
clone size: NA
J gene: TRBJ1-5
CDR3 protein: CAISDSNQPQHF
CDR3 DNA: TGTGCCATCAGTGATAGCAATCAGCCCCAGCATTTT

D gene: NA
V gene: TRBV30
CDR3 length: 14
clone size: NA
J gene: TRBJ1-2
CDR3 protein: CAWTAHLANYGYTF
CDR3 DNA: TGTGCCTGGACTGCACACTTAGCTAACTATGGCTACACCTTC

D gene: NA
V gene: TRBV6-5
CDR3 length: 13
clone size: NA
J gene: TRBJ2-3
CDR3 protein: CASSPPGSDTQYF
CDR3 DNA: TGTGCCAGCAGTCCACCAGGGTCAGATACGCAGTATTTT

D gene: NA
V gene: TRBV6-5
CDR3 length: 15
clone size: NA
J gene: TRBJ1-3
CDR3 protein: CASSRNYRNRNTIYF
CDR3 DNA: TGTGCCAGCAGCAGGAACTACAGGAACCGAAACACCATATATTTT

D gene: NA
V gene: TRBV10-2
CDR3 length: 13
clone size: NA
J gene: TRBJ2-4
CDR3 protein: CASSEIAKNIQYF
CDR3 DNA: TGCGCCAGCAGTGAAATAGCCAAAAACATTCAGTACTTC

D gene: TRBD2
V gene: TRBV27
CDR3 length: 14
clone size: NA
J gene: TRBJ2-1
CDR3 protein: CASSRLAGANEQFF
CDR3 DNA: TGTGCCAGCAGTAGGCTAGCGGGAGCCAATGAGCAGTTCTTC

D gene: TRBD2
V gene: TRBV6-6
CDR3 length: 16
clone size: NA
J gene: TRBJ2-3
CDR3 protein: CASRPRLAGGPDTQYF
CDR3 DNA: TGTGCCAGCAGACCGAGACTAGCGGGAGGGCCAGATACGCAGTATTTT

D gene: NA
V gene: TRBV7-3
CDR3 length: 13
clone size: NA
J gene: TRBJ2-5
CDR3 protein: CASSRGAQETQYF
CDR3 DNA: TGTGCCAGCAGCCGAGGGGCACAAGAGACCCAGTACTTC

D gene: NA
V gene: TRBV5-1
CDR3 length: 15
clone size: NA
J gene: TRBJ1-6
CDR3 protein: CASSLNGGNNSPLHF
CDR3 DNA: TGCGCCAGCAGCCTCAACGGGGGTAATAATTCACCCCTCCACTTT

D gene: NA
V gene: TRBV5-1
CDR3 length: 13
clone size: NA
J gene: TRBJ1-4
CDR3 protein: CASSPGQNEKLFF
CDR3 DNA: TGCGCCAGCAGCCCAGGACAGAATGAAAAACTGTTTTTT

D gene: NA
V gene: TRBV19
CDR3 length: 14
clone size: NA
J gene: TRBJ1-5
CDR3 protein: CASSIQGIGQPQHF
CDR3 DNA: TGTGCCAGTAGTATACAGGGAATCGGTCAGCCCCAGCATTTT

D gene: NA
V gene: TRBV2
CDR3 length: 12
clone size: NA
J gene: TRBJ2-7
CDR3 protein: CASSAREYEQYF
CDR3 DNA: TGTGCCAGCAGCGCTAGGGAGTACGAGCAGTACTTC